One and the same sample provided the 9 T cell receptor beta chains below, sequenced in a study of cytomegalovirus exposure and HLA in healthy donors. The PCR contained 60 Vbeta and 13 Jbeta primers. Here immunoSEQ multiplex PCR was the method, and the copy in TCRdb shows in-frame clones only, minus some. The repertoire has 150,000 to 200,000 clones, 84% of them found once; the top ten carry approximately 0.25%. The sample comprised PBMCs. These receptors came from a boy between 10 and 17 years old in good health and CMV-seronegative.

The chain uses TRBV5-1 and TRBJ2-1; 11 positions match TRBD2. The CDR3 runs to 16 residues. Germline CDR1 reads SGHRS; CDR2 reads YFSETQ. V was clipped by 2 bases and J by 7 bases; unmatched bases: 8. Written as DNA, the CDR3 is TGCGCCAGCAGCTTCCAACCTAGCGGGGGGTTTAATGAGCAGTTCTTC. Translated: CASSFQPSGGFNEQFF.

V gene TRBV7-9 combines with J gene TRBJ1-3; TRBD1 agrees at 10 bases. Germline values: CDR1 SEHNR, CDR2 FQNEAQ (reference sequence). This CDR3 is 17 amino acids long. V shed 3 bases and J 2 bases; nucleotides not matched to a gene: 7. In DNA form, the CDR3 reads TGTGCCAGCAGCTTCTGGGGGGGACAGGGGACTGGAAACACCATATATTTT. Its translation: CASSFWGGQGTGNTIYF.

This clone was seen only a few times. The genes are TRBV6-6 and TRBJ2-7, with D perhaps TRBD2 (5 bases). CDR1 is MNHNY, CDR2 SVGAGI, per germline (reference sequence). The CDR3 length is 12 residues. The V end was cut by 10 bases, the J end by 3 bases, with 13 bases between. CDR3 bases: TGTGCCACTGAGGACGGGATCTACGAGCAGTACTTC. Translation: CATEDGIYEQYF.

The chain carries TRBV6-1 and TRBJ1-6; a weak D match, TRBD1 (5 bases). Trimming stripped 6 bases from V and 7 bases from J, with 13 bases between. Per the germline V gene, CDR1 is MNHNS and CDR2 is SASEGT. The CDR3 is made up of 14 amino acids. This chain's CDR3 is CASRSDSSNSPLHF. In DNA form, the CDR3 reads TGTGCCAGCAGGTCCGACAGCTCAAATTCACCCCTCCACTTT.

The J gene is TRBJ1-4, the V gene TRBV6-6, with D possibly TRBD1 on 6 matching bases. CDR1 is MNHNY, CDR2 SVGAGI, per germline (reference sequence). Trimming cost V 5 bases and J 8 bases, with 18 bases left between them. The CDR3 is made up of 15 amino acids. Here the CDR3 DNA reads TGTGCCAGCAGTGACCGGGACAAGCTAGGCGAAAAACTGTTTTTT. It is translated as CASSDRDKLGEKLFF.

The chain carries TRBV4-1 and TRBJ2-5; TRBD1 aligns across 11 bases. This CDR3 is 15 amino acids long. The germline CDR1 and CDR2 sequences are MGHRA and YSYEKL. V trimming: 2 bases; J trimming: 3 bases; junction bases outside the gene matches: 2. The CDR3 nucleotides read TGCGCCAGCAGCCAACGGGACAGGGGGAAAGAGACCCAGTACTTC. This gives the protein CASSQRDRGKETQYF.

The V call is TRBV29-1, the J call TRBJ2-5, with TRBD1 as a possible D gene (6 bases). In germline, CDR1 is SQVTM, CDR2 ANQGSEA. The CDR3 runs to 18 residues. V lost 5 bases and J 5 bases, leaving 30 bases between the germline ends. The CDR3 protein is CSVPGTPNPGHQLETQYF. The CDR3 nucleotides are TGCAGCGTTCCCGGGACACCAAACCCCGGTCATCAGTTGGAGACCCAGTACTTC. Looking up the rest from reference TRBV29-1 and TRBJ2-5 gives the full variable domain: SAVISQKPSRDICQRGTSLTIQCQVDSQVTMMFWYRQQPGQSLTLIATANQGSEATYESGFVIDKFPISRPNLTFSTLTVSNMSPEDSSIYLCSVPGTPNPGHQLETQYFGPGTRLLVL.

J is TRBJ2-3 and V is TRBV6-1; D is possibly TRBD2 (5 bases). V was pared by 2 bases and J by 3 bases, with 9 bases between. The length of the CDR3 is 14 residues. Germline CDR1 is MNHNS and CDR2 is SASEGT. The CDR3 DNA reads as TGTGCCAGCAGTGAAAGCGGAGAAACAGATACGCAGTATTTT. This encodes CASSESGETDTQYF.

The rearrangement links TRBV7-3 to TRBJ2-7, with TRBD1 as a possible D gene (6 bases). CDR3 length: 14 amino acids. Trimming cost V 5 bases and J 5 bases, with 16 bases left between them. Germline-derived CDR1 and CDR2 are SGHTA and FQGTGA. The CDR3 reads CASSPLGQVDEQYF. The CDR3, as DNA: TGTGCCAGCAGCCCCCTGGGACAAGTCGACGAGCAGTACTTC.